These 32 T cell receptor beta chains came from one sample sequenced in a study of T cells after yellow fever vaccination (dated by TCRdb to about 2019). The treatment or condition label corresponds to: live attenuated yellow fever vaccine strain. Library method: 5' RACE. The instrument was an Illumina NovaSeq 6000. TCRdb passed the public sequencing reads through fastp at Q25 and MiXCR, retaining productive beta sequences. Records with the same CDR3 protein are collapsed into one entry carrying the most frequent genes and DNA. This sample comprises roughly 310,000 distinct CDR3 sequences, 3.6% of them detected only once. The leading ten clones occupy around a quarter of the sample. The source was PBMCs, collected on the day of the yellow fever booster vaccination. The receptors here all came from a man between 18 and 35 years old who received the YFV17D yellow fever vaccine.

This clonotype has a single count. This sequence may be a read error, since a much larger clone differs from it by one base. The CDR3 end shows no conserved phenylalanine or tryptophan, and so a read error is likely. The chain has TRBV10-3 and TRBJ2-7, with 7 positions matching TRBD1. CDR3 length: 15 residues. Germline lookup yields CDR1 ENHRY and CDR2 SYGVKD. V shed 7 bases, J shed 1 base, and the junction held 10 bases outside the gene matches. The DNA for the CDR3 is TGTGCCATCAATTCCGGGACAGTGATTTCCTACGAGCAGTACCTC. Its protein is CAINSGTVISYEQYL.

This clonotype was detected ten times or more. The gene calls are TRBV13 and TRBJ2-1; 7 bases agree with TRBD2. Per germline, CDR1 PRHDT and CDR2 FYEKMQ (reference sequence). The J segment lost 5 bases and the V segment lost 4 bases, leaving 11 bases of the junction unmatched. This CDR3 spans 16 amino acids. CDR3 region: CASSSMFWTRNNEQFF. The DNA of the CDR3 is TGTGCCAGCAGCTCGATGTTTTGGACTAGAAACAATGAGCAGTTCTTC.

This sequence joins TRBV9 and TRBJ2-7; possible D gene TRBD1, 5 bases. The CDR3 runs 14 residues. V lost 6 bases, J lost 1 base, and 14 bases lay in between. Germline values: CDR1 SGDLS, CDR2 YYNGEE. Here the CDR3 DNA reads TGTGCCAGCAACCCTGGGGCCGTATCCTACGAGCAGTACTTC. This gives the protein CASNPGAVSYEQYF. The variable domain in full, completed from reference TRBV9 and TRBJ2-7, reads DSGVTQTPKHLITATGQRVTLRCSPRSGDLSVYWYQQSLDQGLQFLIQYYNGEERAKGNILERFSAQQFPDLHSELNLSSLELGDSALYFCASNPGAVSYEQYFGPGTRLTVT.

This clonotype was detected only a few times. V usage is TRBV6-2 or TRBV6-3 and J usage is TRBJ1-1; no clear D. The CDR3 extends over 15 amino acids. The germline gives CDR1 MNHEY, CDR2 SVGEGT. Deletions cut 4 bases from V and 0 bases from J, with 12 bases between. The CDR3 is CASSSSGSLNTEAFF. Here the CDR3 DNA reads TGTGCCAGCAGTTCCTCCGGTAGTCTGAACACTGAAGCTTTCTTT.

This clonotype came up once. The V and J genes are TRBV5-5 and TRBJ1-5; D remains ambiguous. The CDR3 totals 14 residues. The germline V and J ends were trimmed by 0 bases and 3 bases, with 7 bases remaining between them. From germline, CDR1 is SGHKS and CDR2 YYEKEE (reference sequence). CDR3: CASSLVQDNQPQHF. CDR3 in DNA: TGTGCCAGCAGCTTGGTCCAGGACAATCAGCCCCAGCATTTT.

In this sample, this clonotype turned up many times. This chain's CDR3 is CASSNRGNTGELFF. CDR3 bases: TGCGCCAGCAGCAACAGGGGGAACACCGGGGAGCTGTTTTTT. The V call is TRBV5-1, the J call TRBJ2-2; 7 bases fit TRBD1. V trimming: 4 bases; J trimming: 1 base; junction bases outside the gene matches: 1. Looked up from germline, CDR1 is SGHRS and CDR2 is YFSETQ. The CDR3 is made up of 14 amino acids.

This clonotype was counted at least ten times. The V gene is TRBV6-5, the J gene TRBJ2-1; tentative D call: TRBD2 (7 bases). The V gene lost 2 bases and the J gene lost 1 base, with 9 bases spanning the gap. CDR1 and CDR2 from the germline V gene are MNHEY and SVGAGI. CDR3 length: 15 residues. In DNA, the CDR3 is TGTGCCAGCAGTTACGGGGGGGCTTCCTACAATGAGCAGTTCTTC. Its translation: CASSYGGASYNEQFF.

The chain is built from TRBV4-2 and TRBJ2-1; TRBD2 matches at 16 bases. V was pared by 4 bases and J by 1 base, with 13 bases of the junction left unmatched. Germline lookup yields CDR1 LGHNA and CDR2 YNFKEQ. This CDR3 region has 21 residues. Here the CDR3 DNA reads TGTGCCAGCAGCCTATTCAGCGGGACTAGCGGGGGGGCGGTGTCCTACAATGAGCAGTTCTTC. This sequence encodes CASSLFSGTSGGAVSYNEQFF.

This chain links TRBV4-3 with TRBJ2-7; possibly TRBD1 for D (6 bases). V was trimmed by 3 bases and J by 1 base, leaving 16 bases between them. Germline CDR1 LGHNA, CDR2 YSLEER. This CDR3 comprises 16 residues. The CDR3 region is CASSHGYRDTSYEQYF. The CDR3 DNA follows: TGCGCCAGCAGCCACGGATACCGGGACACGTCCTACGAGCAGTACTTC.

Ten or more counts support this clonotype. The chain links TRBV27 to TRBJ1-2, with 11 bases fitting TRBD1. Germline V CDR1 and CDR2: MNHEY, SMNVEV (reference sequence). This CDR3 has 15 residues. V was clipped by 1 base and J by 5 bases; unmatched bases: 3. CDR3 protein: CASSLWGQGVYGYTF. The CDR3 bases are TGTGCCAGCAGTTTATGGGGACAGGGGGTTTATGGCTACACCTTC.

This clonotype was found many times. V and J are TRBV27 and TRBJ2-2; D is unclear. This CDR3 has 15 residues. CDR1 MNHEY and CDR2 SMNVEV come from the germline V gene (reference sequence). V was cut by 5 bases and J by 1 base, with 11 bases left in between. CDR3 sequence reads: CASSPPGMNTGELFF. CDR3 coding DNA: TGTGCCAGCAGTCCACCCGGTATGAACACCGGGGAGCTGTTTTTT.

The chain uses TRBV10-3 and TRBJ2-3; 8 nucleotides agree with TRBD1. Losses at the gene ends were 0 bases for V and 5 bases for J; bases not matched to a gene: 10. The CDR3 length is 17 residues. Germline V CDR1 and CDR2: ENHRY, SYGVKD. The CDR3 here is CAISESMGQGAVDTQYF. Here the CDR3 DNA reads TGTGCCATCAGTGAGTCGATGGGCCAGGGGGCAGTAGATACGCAGTATTTT.

In its sample, this clonotype was seen a few times. The J gene is TRBJ2-1, the V gene TRBV7-2, with 12 nucleotides matching TRBD2. CDR3 size: 15 residues. V trimming: 4 bases; J trimming: 5 bases; junction bases outside the gene matches: 3. In germline, CDR1 is SGHTA, CDR2 FQGNSA. CDR3 DNA sequence: TGTGCCAGCAGCTCCTGGACTAGCGGGGACAATGAGCAGTTCTTC. The encoded protein is CASSSWTSGDNEQFF.

V gene TRBV29-1 combines with J gene TRBJ1-1, with 8 bases matching TRBD1. The J segment lost 4 bases and the V segment lost 6 bases, leaving 10 bases of the junction unmatched. This CDR3 has 14 residues. Per the germline V gene, CDR1 is SQVTM and CDR2 is ANQGSEA. The CDR3 DNA sequence: TGCAGCGTCCAGGCGACAGGGGATTTCACTGAAGCTTTCTTT. It specifies CSVQATGDFTEAFF.

This clonotype was detected ten times or more. The genes are TRBV2 and TRBJ2-5; 10 nucleotides align to TRBD1. V was clipped by 2 bases and J by 4 bases; unmatched bases: 4. The germline V gene has CDR1 SNHLY and CDR2 FYNNEI. There are 15 residues in the CDR3. The CDR3 protein is CASSERWTGGETQYF. The CDR3 nucleotides read TGTGCCAGCAGTGAAAGATGGACAGGGGGAGAGACCCAGTACTTC.

V gene TRBV7-9 combines with J gene TRBJ2-7, with no clear D. This CDR3 region has 14 residues. V was pared by 2 bases and J by 1 base, with 9 bases between. Germline loops: CDR1 SEHNR, CDR2 FQNEAQ (reference sequence). CDR3 loop: CASSLPVPSYEQYF. For the CDR3, the DNA is TGTGCCAGCAGCTTACCTGTACCGTCCTACGAGCAGTACTTC.

CDR3 nucleotide sequence: TGTGCCAGCAGCTTAGATCTGGACCCCCGCGAGCAGTACTTC. It specifies CASSLDLDPREQYF. The rearrangement joins TRBV7-9 to TRBJ2-7; D gene ambiguous. The germline V gene has CDR1 SEHNR and CDR2 FQNEAQ (reference sequence). The CDR3 totals 14 residues. V lost 1 base and J 6 bases, leaving 13 bases between the germline ends.

In its sample, this clonotype was seen many times. The chain employs TRBV12-3 or TRBV12-4 and TRBJ2-1; TRBD2 agrees at 11 bases. The J segment lost 0 bases and the V segment lost 5 bases, leaving 9 bases of the junction unmatched. The CDR3 spans 18 residues. The CDR3 spells CASSSPTSGGSSYNEQFF. CDR3 bases: TGTGCCAGCAGTAGCCCCACTAGCGGGGGTAGCTCCTACAATGAGCAGTTCTTC.

In this sample, this clonotype turned up a few times. The chain uses TRBV10-2 and TRBJ1-3; TRBD1 aligns across 7 bases. J gave up 2 bases and V 10 bases, and 5 bases lay outside the gene matches. The CDR3 extends over 13 amino acids. Germline V lookup: CDR1 WSHSY, CDR2 SAAADI. The CDR3 coding sequence is TGCGCCATTCAACAGGGGACTGGAAACACCATATATTTT. It codes for CAIQQGTGNTIYF.

This clonotype occurred many times. CDR3 nucleotides: TGCGCCAGCAGCCAGGGAACGGTGCAATGCGAGCAGTACTTC. Its protein product is CASSQGTVQCEQYF. The genes are TRBV4-1 and TRBJ2-7; D is unclear. The CDR3 is 14 residues long. CDR1 MGHRA and CDR2 YSYEKL come from the germline V gene. The V end lost 3 bases, the J end lost 6 bases, and 15 bases lay between the germline ends.

V is TRBV3-1 and J is TRBJ2-3; 8 bases agree with TRBD2. Trimming at V came to 0 bases and at J to 2 bases, leaving 4 bases not matched to a gene. The CDR3 runs to 16 residues. Germline V gene sequence: CDR1 LGHDT, CDR2 YNNKEL (reference sequence). The CDR3 loop reads CASSQESTSDTDTQYF. DNA for the CDR3: TGTGCCAGCAGCCAAGAGTCGACTAGCGACACAGATACGCAGTATTTT.

The V and J genes are TRBV29-1 and TRBJ1-1, with a tentative D call TRBD1 (5 bases). This CDR3 is 13 amino acids long. V was cut by 4 bases and J by 4 bases, with 13 bases left in between. Germline assignment: CDR1 SQVTM and CDR2 ANQGSEA. The CDR3 loop is CSVGIGGGTEAFF. The CDR3 coding sequence is TGCAGCGTTGGGATTGGGGGTGGCACTGAAGCTTTCTTT.

This clonotype was counted many times. The CDR3 spells CASSFQGSYEQYF. The CDR3 coding sequence is TGCGCCAGCAGCTTTCAGGGGTCCTACGAGCAGTACTTC. J is TRBJ2-7 and V is TRBV5-1; a possible D gene is TRBD1 (6 bases). Trimming stripped 2 bases from V and 1 base from J, with 7 bases between. The CDR3 has 13 amino acids. Germline-derived CDR1 and CDR2 are SGHRS and YFSETQ.

This clonotype occurred a few times. V and J are TRBV20-1 and TRBJ2-5, with 7 bases identical to TRBD1. The CDR3 length is 13 residues. Germline V gene lookup returns CDR1 DFQATT and CDR2 SNEGSKA (reference sequence). V shed 5 bases and J 5 bases; nucleotides not matched to a gene: 8. CDR3 loop: CSAYRGGSETQYF. As DNA, the CDR3 is TGCAGTGCTTACAGGGGCGGAAGCGAGACCCAGTACTTC.

In this sample, this clonotype turned up many times. This chain connects TRBV11-1 to TRBJ2-2; weak D call: TRBD1 (6 bases). The germline V gene has CDR1 SGHAT and CDR2 FQDESV (reference sequence). The CDR3 is made up of 17 amino acids. V was trimmed by 5 bases and J by 2 bases, leaving 18 bases between them. The DNA for the CDR3 is TGTGCCAGCAGCCTCGGCAGGGGAATGGTAAACACCGGGGAGCTGTTTTTT. This encodes CASSLGRGMVNTGELFF.

This clonotype appeared many times. The J gene is TRBJ2-1, the V gene TRBV20-1; possibly TRBD1 for D (6 bases). Trimming removed 7 bases from V and 6 bases from J, with 13 bases in between. The germline gives CDR1 DFQATT, CDR2 SNEGSKA (reference sequence). The CDR3 consists of 12 residues. Here the CDR3 reads CSGQGRGNEQFF. The CDR3 coding sequence is TGCAGTGGGCAGGGCAGGGGCAATGAGCAGTTCTTC.

Many counts were recorded for this clonotype. The J gene is TRBJ1-2, the V gene TRBV13, with 8 bases fitting TRBD1. The germline gives CDR1 PRHDT, CDR2 FYEKMQ (reference sequence). Unmatched junction bases numbered 5, after V lost 1 base and J lost 4 bases. CDR3 length: 15 residues. This CDR3 reads CASSLATGGIYGYTF. Here the CDR3 DNA reads TGTGCCAGCAGCTTAGCCACAGGGGGTATCTATGGCTACACCTTC. Using reference TRBV13 and TRBJ1-2 for the parts outside the CDR3, the full variable domain is AAGVIQSPRHLIKEKRETATLKCYPIPRHDTVYWYQQGPGQDPQFLISFYEKMQSDKGSIPDRFSAQQFSDYHSELNMSSLELGDSALYFCASSLATGGIYGYTFGSGTRLTVV.

The rearrangement uses TRBV7-2 and TRBJ2-1; maybe TRBD1 (5 bases). Trimming took off 7 bases at V and 0 bases at J, with 16 bases between the two ends. The CDR3 consists of 16 residues. Per the germline V gene, CDR1 is SGHTA and CDR2 is FQGNSA. In nucleotides, the CDR3 is TGTGCCAGCACCCTAAGGGGTTCAAGCTCCTACAATGAGCAGTTCTTC. Amino acids: CASTLRGSSSYNEQFF.

The chain recombines TRBV4-3 with TRBJ1-2, with a weak D call TRBD1 (5 bases). The germline V and J ends were trimmed by 1 base and 4 bases, with 10 bases remaining between them. Per germline, CDR1 LGHNA and CDR2 YSLEER. The CDR3 spans 14 residues. CDR3 nucleotides: TGCGCCAGCAGCCAAGTGGGAGGGGTCTATGGCTACACCTTC. It translates to CASSQVGGVYGYTF.

The table lists this clonotype with many counts. This chain uses TRBV27 with TRBJ2-7; D not resolved. V was pared by 3 bases and J by 0 bases, with 12 bases between. The CDR3 extends over 15 amino acids. From germline, CDR1 is MNHEY and CDR2 SMNVEV (reference sequence). CDR3 sequence (DNA): TGTGCCAGCAGTTTTGACCGAATGGCCTCCTACGAGCAGTACTTC. It yields the protein CASSFDRMASYEQYF.

V is TRBV5-1 and J is TRBJ2-2; D possibly uses TRBD1 or TRBD2 (6 bases each). This CDR3 comprises 14 residues. Germline loops: CDR1 SGHRS, CDR2 YFSETQ. Trimming took off 4 bases at V and 5 bases at J, with 12 bases between the two ends. The CDR3 sequence: CASSSRRGTGELFF. In DNA, the CDR3 is TGCGCCAGCAGCAGTAGGAGGGGGACCGGGGAGCTGTTTTTT.

This clonotype was observed many times. The CDR3 loop is CASRSGLAGGLDEQFF. CDR3 nucleotide sequence: TGTGCCAGCAGATCGGGACTAGCGGGGGGGCTCGATGAGCAGTTCTTC. V and J are TRBV6-1 and TRBJ2-1; 16 bases line up with TRBD2. The CDR3 contains 16 residues. Losses at the gene ends were 6 bases for V and 8 bases for J; bases not matched to a gene: 7. The germline V gene encodes CDR1 MNHNS and CDR2 SASEGT.